This TCR beta chain was found in a study of T cells after yellow fever vaccination. Study-wide context: SMART-Seq v4 Ultra Low Input prepared the low-cell-number fractions.

Note on this clonotype: Its antigen is not known.

V was shortened by 2 bases and J by 1 base, with 11 bases between the two germline ends. In germline, CDR1 is DFQATT, CDR2 SNEGSKA (reference sequence). The length of the CDR3 is 14 residues. From the 5' RACE reads, TCRdb called clonotypes with MiXCR, one entry per CDR3 protein. Here the sample spans some 350,000 distinct CDR3 sequences, approximately 4% being singletons. The study's findings and limits: Subsequent to the booster, the majority of primary-vaccination clones reappeared (around 95% CD4, approximately 85% CD8). Only a small proportion of the clonotypes turned up in both the CD4 and the CD8 compartments, likely arising from convergent recombination.

The V gene is TRBV20-1, the J gene TRBJ1-1; D is unresolved. This specimen was PBMCs, taken 5 days after the yellow fever booster vaccination. This TCR came from a man aged 18 to 29 who received the YFV17D yellow fever vaccine. CDR3 coding DNA: TGCAGTGCTAGATTCTCGACTGGGAACACTGAAGCTTTCTTT. It translates to CSARFSTGNTEAFF.